The 3 T cell receptor beta chains listed next were all sequenced from one sample in a study of shared clonotypes between healthy human individuals. Clones were sequenced by immunoSEQ multiplex PCR, and TCRdb holds only the in-frame ones, with some missing. The table records 2 million to 2.5 million clones, 93% of them present only once. The source material was naive CD4+ T cells from PBMCs. Described subset: CD45RA+ positively selected. These receptors were obtained from a man aged 18 to 30 in good health. Some clones in this sample may be carry-over from other donors' samples.

This clone showed up just once. The CDR3 DNA reads TGTGCCAGCAGTCTAGACGGGCAGATCACATACGAGCAGTACTTC. Amino acids: CASSLDGQITYEQYF. The rearrangement joins TRBV7-8 to TRBJ2-7; D is unresolved. Between the trimmed V and J ends, which lost 6 bases and 4 bases, there was a span of 19 bases. This CDR3 spans 15 amino acids. CDR1 SGHVS and CDR2 FQNEAQ come from the germline V gene.

J is TRBJ1-5 and V is TRBV28; the D is unclear. Trimming stripped 8 bases from V and 1 base from J, with 15 bases between. CDR1 is MDHEN, CDR2 SYDVKM, per germline. This CDR3 spans 15 amino acids. The CDR3 sequence is CASLSGYRSNQPQHF. The CDR3 DNA reads TGTGCCAGCCTTTCTGGGTACCGGAGCAATCAGCCCCAGCATTTT. The entire variable domain, with the rest obtained from reference TRBV28 and TRBJ1-5, is as follows: DVKVTQSSRYLVKRTGEKVFLECVQDMDHENMFWYRQDPGLGLRLIYFSYDVKMKEKGDIPEGYSVSREKKERFSLILESASTNQTSMYLCASLSGYRSNQPQHFGDGTRLSIL.

V and J are TRBV2 and TRBJ2-2, with TRBD1 matching 11 bases. Germline trimming cut 6 bases from V and 5 bases from J; bases unmatched to any gene: 5. The CDR3 spans 15 residues. CDR1 is SNHLY, CDR2 FYNNEI, per germline. The CDR3 here is CASSGTGGKTGELFF. The CDR3 DNA sequence: TGTGCCAGCAGCGGGACAGGGGGGAAAACCGGGGAGCTGTTTTTT.